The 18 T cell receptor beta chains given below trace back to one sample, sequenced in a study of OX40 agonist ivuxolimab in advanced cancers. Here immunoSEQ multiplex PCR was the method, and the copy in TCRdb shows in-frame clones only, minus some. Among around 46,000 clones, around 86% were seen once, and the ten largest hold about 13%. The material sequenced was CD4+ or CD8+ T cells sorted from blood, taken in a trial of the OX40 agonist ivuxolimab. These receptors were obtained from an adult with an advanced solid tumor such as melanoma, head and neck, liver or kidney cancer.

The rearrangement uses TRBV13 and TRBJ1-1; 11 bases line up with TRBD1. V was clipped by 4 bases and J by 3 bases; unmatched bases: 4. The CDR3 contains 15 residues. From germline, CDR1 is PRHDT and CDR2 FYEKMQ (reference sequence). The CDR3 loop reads CASSSRTGGYTEAFF. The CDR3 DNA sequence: TGTGCCAGCAGCTCCCGGACAGGGGGCTACACTGAAGCTTTCTTT.

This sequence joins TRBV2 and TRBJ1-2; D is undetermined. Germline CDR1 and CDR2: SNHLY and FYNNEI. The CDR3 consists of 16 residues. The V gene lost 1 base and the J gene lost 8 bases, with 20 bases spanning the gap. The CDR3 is CASSEGGDPKLEGYTF. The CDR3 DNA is TGTGCCAGCAGTGAAGGGGGAGACCCGAAACTAGAGGGCTACACCTTC.

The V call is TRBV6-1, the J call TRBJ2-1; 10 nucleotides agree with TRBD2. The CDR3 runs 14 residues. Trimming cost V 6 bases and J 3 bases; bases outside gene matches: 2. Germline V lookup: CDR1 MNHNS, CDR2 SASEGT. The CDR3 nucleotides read TGTGCCAGCAGGTCTAGCGGGGGCTACAATGAGCAGTTCTTC. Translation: CASRSSGGYNEQFF.

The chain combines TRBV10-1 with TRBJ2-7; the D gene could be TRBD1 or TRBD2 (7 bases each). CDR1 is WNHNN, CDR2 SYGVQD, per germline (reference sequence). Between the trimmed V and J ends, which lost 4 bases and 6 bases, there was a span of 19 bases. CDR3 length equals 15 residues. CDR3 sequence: CASSGEGAPPGEQYF. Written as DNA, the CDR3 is TGCGCCAGCAGTGGGGAGGGGGCCCCTCCTGGCGAGCAGTACTTC.

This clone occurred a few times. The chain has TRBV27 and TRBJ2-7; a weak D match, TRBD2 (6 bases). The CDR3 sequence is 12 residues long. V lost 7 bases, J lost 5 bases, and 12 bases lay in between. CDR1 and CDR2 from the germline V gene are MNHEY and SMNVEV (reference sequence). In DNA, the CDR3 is TGTGCCAGCAAAGGAGGGCCCCACGAGCAGTACTTC. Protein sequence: CASKGGPHEQYF.

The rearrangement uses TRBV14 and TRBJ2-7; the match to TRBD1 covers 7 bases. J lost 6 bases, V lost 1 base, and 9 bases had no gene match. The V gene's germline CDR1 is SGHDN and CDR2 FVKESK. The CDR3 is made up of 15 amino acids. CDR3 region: CASSQVQGVFFEQYF. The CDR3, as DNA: TGTGCCAGCAGCCAAGTTCAGGGGGTTTTCTTCGAGCAGTACTTC.

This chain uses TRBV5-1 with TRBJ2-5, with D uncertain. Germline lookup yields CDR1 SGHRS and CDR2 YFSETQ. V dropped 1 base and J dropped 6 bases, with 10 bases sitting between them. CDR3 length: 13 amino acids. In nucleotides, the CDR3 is TGCGCCAGCAGCTTGTGGAGAGCCAAGACCCAGTACTTC. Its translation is CASSLWRAKTQYF.

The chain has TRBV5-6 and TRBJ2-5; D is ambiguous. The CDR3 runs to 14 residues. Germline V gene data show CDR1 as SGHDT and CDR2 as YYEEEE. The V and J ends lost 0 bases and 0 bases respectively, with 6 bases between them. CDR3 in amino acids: CASSLEQNQETQYF. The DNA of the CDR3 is TGTGCCAGCAGCTTGGAACAGAACCAAGAGACCCAGTACTTC.

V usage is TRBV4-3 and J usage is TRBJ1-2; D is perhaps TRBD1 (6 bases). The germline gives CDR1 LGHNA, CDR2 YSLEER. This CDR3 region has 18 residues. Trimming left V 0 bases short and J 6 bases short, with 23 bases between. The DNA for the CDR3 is TGCGCCAGCAGCCAAGATCGTCCCGGTTGGGGGCGGGTGGATGGCTACACCTTC. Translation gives CASSQDRPGWGRVDGYTF.

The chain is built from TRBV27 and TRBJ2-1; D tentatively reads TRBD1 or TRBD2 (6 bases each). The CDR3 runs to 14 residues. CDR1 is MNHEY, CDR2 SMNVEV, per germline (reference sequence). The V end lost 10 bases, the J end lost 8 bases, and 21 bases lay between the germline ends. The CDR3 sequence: CATTVLGGQDEQFF. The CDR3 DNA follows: TGTGCCACCACGGTCCTCGGGGGCCAAGATGAGCAGTTCTTC.

The DNA of the CDR3 is TGTGCCAGCAGCTTAGATGGAGGGGGCCAAAACATTCAGTACTTC. This translates into CASSLDGGGQNIQYF. The chain couples TRBV7-2 to TRBJ2-4; D perhaps matches TRBD1 (7 bases). Germline values: CDR1 SGHTA, CDR2 FQGNSA. The CDR3 length is 15 residues. Trimming cost V 1 base and J 5 bases, with 12 bases left between them.

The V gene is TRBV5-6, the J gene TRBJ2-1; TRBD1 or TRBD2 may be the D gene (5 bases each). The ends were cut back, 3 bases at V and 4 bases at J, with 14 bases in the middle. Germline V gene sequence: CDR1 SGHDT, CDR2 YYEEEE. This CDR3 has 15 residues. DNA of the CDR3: TGTGCCAGCAGCTCGACGGGGAAGGGGTACAATGAGCAGTTCTTC. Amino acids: CASSSTGKGYNEQFF.

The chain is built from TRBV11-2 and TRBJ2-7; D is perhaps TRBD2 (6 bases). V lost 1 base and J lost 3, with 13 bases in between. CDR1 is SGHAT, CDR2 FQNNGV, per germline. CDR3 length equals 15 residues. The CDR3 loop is CASSLAGELGYEQYF. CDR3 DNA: TGTGCCAGCAGCTTAGCGGGGGAGCTGGGCTACGAGCAGTACTTC.

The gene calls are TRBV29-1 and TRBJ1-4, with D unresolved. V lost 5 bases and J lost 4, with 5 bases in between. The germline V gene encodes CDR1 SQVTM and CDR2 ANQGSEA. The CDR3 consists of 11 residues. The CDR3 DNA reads TGCAGCGTTTACCTTAATGAAAAACTGTTTTTT. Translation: CSVYLNEKLFF.

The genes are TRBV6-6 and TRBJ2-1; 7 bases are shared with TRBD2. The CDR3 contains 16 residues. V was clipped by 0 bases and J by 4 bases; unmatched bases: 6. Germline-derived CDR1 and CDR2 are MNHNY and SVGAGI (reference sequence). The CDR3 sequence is CASSYSLVGGYNEQFF. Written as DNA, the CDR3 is TGTGCCAGCAGTTACTCCTTGGTGGGGGGGTACAATGAGCAGTTCTTC.

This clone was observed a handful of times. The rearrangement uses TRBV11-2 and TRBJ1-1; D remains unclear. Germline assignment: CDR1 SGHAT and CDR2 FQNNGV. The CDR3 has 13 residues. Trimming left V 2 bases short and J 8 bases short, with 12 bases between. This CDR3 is CASSLLGHREAFF. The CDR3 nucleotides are TGTGCCAGCAGCTTATTAGGCCACCGGGAAGCTTTCTTT.

CDR3 bases: TGTGCCAGTAGCTACCGGGGCAGCGACCAGGAAAAACTGTTTTTT. This codes for CASSYRGSDQEKLFF. The gene calls are TRBV19 and TRBJ1-4; perhaps TRBD1 as D (5 bases). Germline-derived CDR1 and CDR2 are LNHDA and SQIVND (reference sequence). V was cut by 6 bases and J by 8 bases, with 19 bases left in between. The CDR3 sequence is 15 residues long.

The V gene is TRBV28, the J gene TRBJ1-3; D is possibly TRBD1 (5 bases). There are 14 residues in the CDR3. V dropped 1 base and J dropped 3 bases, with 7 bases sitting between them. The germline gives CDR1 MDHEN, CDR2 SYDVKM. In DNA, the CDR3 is TGTGCCAGCAGTTTATCCGGGGGTGGAAACACCATATATTTT. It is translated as CASSLSGGGNTIYF.